A few counts support the clone carrying this T cell receptor (beta chain). The data belong to a study of cytomegalovirus exposure and HLA in healthy donors. A multiplex PCR was run with 60 Vbeta primers and 13 Jbeta primers. Measured with immunoSEQ multiplex PCR; TCRdb has only the in-frame clones, and not every one. This sample has over 110,000 clones, with over 60% found just once. V lost 1 base to trimming and J lost 3 bases, with 7 bases between them. CDR1 is GTSNPN, CDR2 SVGIG, per germline (reference sequence). The CDR3 consists of 13 residues. The material sequenced was PBMCs. This rearrangement joins TRBV30 to TRBJ1-3; unclear D gene. This receptor was taken from a male donor in good health and CMV-seropositive. The CDR3 coding sequence is TGTGCCTGGAGTGGGAGCTATGGAAACACCATATATTTT. Protein product: CAWSGSYGNTIYF.